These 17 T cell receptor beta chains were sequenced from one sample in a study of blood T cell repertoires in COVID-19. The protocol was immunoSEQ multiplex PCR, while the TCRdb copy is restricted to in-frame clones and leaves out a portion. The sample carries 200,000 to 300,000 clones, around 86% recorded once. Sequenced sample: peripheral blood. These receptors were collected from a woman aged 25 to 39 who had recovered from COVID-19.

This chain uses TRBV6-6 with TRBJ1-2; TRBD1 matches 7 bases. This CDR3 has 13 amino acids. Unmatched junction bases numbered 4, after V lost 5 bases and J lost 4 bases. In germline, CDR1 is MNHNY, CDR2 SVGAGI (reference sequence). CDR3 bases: TGTGCCAGCAGTGACCGGGACAGCTATGGCTACACCTTC. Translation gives CASSDRDSYGYTF.

CDR3 coding DNA: TGTGCCAGCCGGAGCGCAGGGGCGCTTCTGGAGACCCAGTACTTC. Protein sequence: CASRSAGALLETQYF. The chain combines TRBV2 with TRBJ2-5, with a tentative D call TRBD1 (6 bases). This CDR3 comprises 15 residues. The V end lost 8 bases, the J end lost 5 bases, and 21 bases lay between the germline ends. The germline V gene encodes CDR1 SNHLY and CDR2 FYNNEI.

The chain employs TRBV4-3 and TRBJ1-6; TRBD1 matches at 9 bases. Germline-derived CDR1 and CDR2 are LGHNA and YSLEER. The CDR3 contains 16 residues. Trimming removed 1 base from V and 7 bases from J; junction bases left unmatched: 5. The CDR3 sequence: CASSQGRDRVNSPLHF. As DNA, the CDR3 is TGCGCCAGCAGCCAAGGCCGGGACAGGGTAAATTCACCCCTCCACTTT.

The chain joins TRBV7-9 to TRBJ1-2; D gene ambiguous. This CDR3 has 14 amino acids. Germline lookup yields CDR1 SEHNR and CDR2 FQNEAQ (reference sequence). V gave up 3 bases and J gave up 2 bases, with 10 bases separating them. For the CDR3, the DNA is TGTGCCAGCAGCTTCGGTGGGGAGAACTATGGCTACACCTTC. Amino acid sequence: CASSFGGENYGYTF.

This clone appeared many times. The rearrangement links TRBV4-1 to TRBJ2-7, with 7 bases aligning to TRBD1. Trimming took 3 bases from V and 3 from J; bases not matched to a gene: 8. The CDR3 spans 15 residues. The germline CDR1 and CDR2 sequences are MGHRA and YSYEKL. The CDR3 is CASSQGTDAYYEQYF. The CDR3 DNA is TGCGCCAGCAGCCAGGGGACAGATGCCTACTACGAGCAGTACTTC.

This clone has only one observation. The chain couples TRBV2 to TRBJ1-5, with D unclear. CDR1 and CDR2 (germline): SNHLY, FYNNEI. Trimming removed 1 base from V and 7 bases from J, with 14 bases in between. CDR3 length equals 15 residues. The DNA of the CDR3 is TGTGCCAGCAGTGAAGAAGGGTTTGGCGGGCAGCCCCAGCATTTT. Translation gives CASSEEGFGGQPQHF.

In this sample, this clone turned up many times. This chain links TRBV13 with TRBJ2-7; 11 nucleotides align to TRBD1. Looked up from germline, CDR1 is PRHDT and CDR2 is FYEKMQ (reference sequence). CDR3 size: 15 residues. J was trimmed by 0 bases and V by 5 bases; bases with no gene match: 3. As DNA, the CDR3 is TGTGCCAGCAGCCCCGGGACAGGGGGCTCCTACGAGCAGTACTTC. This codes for CASSPGTGGSYEQYF.

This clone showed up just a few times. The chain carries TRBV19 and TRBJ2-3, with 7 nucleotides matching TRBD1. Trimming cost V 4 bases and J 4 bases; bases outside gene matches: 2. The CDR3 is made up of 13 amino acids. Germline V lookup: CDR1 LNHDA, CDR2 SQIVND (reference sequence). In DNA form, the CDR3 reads TGTGCCAGTAGTAGGCAGGGGGCAGATACGCAGTATTTT. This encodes CASSRQGADTQYF. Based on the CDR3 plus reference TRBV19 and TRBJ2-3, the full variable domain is DGGITQSPKYLFRKEGQNVTLSCEQNLNHDAMYWYRQDPGQGLRLIYYSQIVNDFQKGDIAEGYSVSREKKESFPLTVTSAQKNPTAFYLCASSRQGADTQYFGPGTRLTVL.

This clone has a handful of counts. The CDR3 nucleotides are TGTGCCAGCAGTCCACGGGTAGGCTTAGGGGCCGAGCAGTACTTC. Residues: CASSPRVGLGAEQYF. The chain recombines TRBV27 with TRBJ2-7, with D perhaps TRBD1 (5 bases). There are 15 residues in the CDR3. Germline assignment: CDR1 MNHEY and CDR2 SMNVEV (reference sequence). V was shortened by 5 bases and J by 6 bases, with 20 bases between the two germline ends.

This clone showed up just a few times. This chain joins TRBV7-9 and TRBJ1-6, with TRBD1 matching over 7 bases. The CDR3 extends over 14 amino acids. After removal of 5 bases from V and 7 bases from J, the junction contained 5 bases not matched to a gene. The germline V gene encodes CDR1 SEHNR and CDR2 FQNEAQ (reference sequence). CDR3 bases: TGTGCCAGCAGCCACGGGACAGACAATTCACCCCTCCACTTT. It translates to CASSHGTDNSPLHF.

CDR3 DNA: TGTGCCACCCATAGTTCGGTGGTATTGGGCGAAGCTTTCTTT. Residues: CATHSSVVLGEAFF. The V call is TRBV10-3, the J call TRBJ1-1; unclear D gene. The CDR3 runs 14 residues. The germline V gene encodes CDR1 ENHRY and CDR2 SYGVKD. The ends were cut back, 10 bases at V and 8 bases at J, with 23 bases in the middle.

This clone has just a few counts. The CDR3 loop reads CASRRGENSNQPQHF. The CDR3 bases are TGCGCCAGCCGTCGCGGGGAGAATAGCAATCAGCCCCAGCATTTT. The chain has TRBV5-1 and TRBJ1-5; D ambiguous. Trimming took off 7 bases at V and 0 bases at J, with 14 bases between the two ends. CDR1 SGHRS and CDR2 YFSETQ come from the germline V gene. CDR3 length equals 15 residues. The whole variable domain, filled in from reference TRBV5-1 and TRBJ1-5, reads KAGVTQTPRYLIKTRGQQVTLSCSPISGHRSVSWYQQTPGQGLQFLFEYFSETQRNKGNFPGRFSGRQFSNSRSEMNVSTLELGDSALYLCASRRGENSNQPQHFGDGTRLSIL.

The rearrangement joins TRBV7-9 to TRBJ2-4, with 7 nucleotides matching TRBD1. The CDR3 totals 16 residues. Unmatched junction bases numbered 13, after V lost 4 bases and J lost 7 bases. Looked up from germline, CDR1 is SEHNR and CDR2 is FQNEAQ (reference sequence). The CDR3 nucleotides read TGTGCCAGCAGCTCCCCCAGACAGGGTGAATCGAACATTCAGTACTTC. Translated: CASSSPRQGESNIQYF.

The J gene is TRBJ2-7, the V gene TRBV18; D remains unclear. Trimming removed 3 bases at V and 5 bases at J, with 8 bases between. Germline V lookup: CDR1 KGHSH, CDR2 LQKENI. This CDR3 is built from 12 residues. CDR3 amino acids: CASSPKRDEQYF. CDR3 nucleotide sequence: TGTGCCAGCTCACCGAAACGGGACGAGCAGTACTTC.

The CDR3 spells CASSLRPAGVGSGANVLTF. In DNA, the CDR3 is TGTGCCAGCAGCTTACGGCCAGCAGGGGTAGGGTCTGGGGCCAACGTCCTGACTTTC. The rearrangement uses TRBV7-2 and TRBJ2-6, with D possibly matching TRBD1 (6 bases). V lost 2 bases and J 1 base, leaving 18 bases between the germline ends. The CDR3 loop spans 19 amino acids. Germline V CDR1 and CDR2: SGHTA, FQGNSA.

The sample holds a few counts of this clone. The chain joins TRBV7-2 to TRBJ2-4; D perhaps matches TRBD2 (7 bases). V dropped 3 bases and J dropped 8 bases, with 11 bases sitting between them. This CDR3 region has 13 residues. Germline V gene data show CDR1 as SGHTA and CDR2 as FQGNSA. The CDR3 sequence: CASSLQGRDIQYF. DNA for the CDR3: TGTGCCAGCAGCTTGCAGGGGAGGGACATTCAGTACTTC.

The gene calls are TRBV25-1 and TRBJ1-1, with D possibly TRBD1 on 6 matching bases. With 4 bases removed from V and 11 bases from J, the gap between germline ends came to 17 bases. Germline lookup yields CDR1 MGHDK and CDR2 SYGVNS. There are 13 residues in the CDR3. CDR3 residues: CASSGGGGAQAFF. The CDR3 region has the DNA TGTGCCAGCAGTGGTGGTGGGGGGGCGCAGGCTTTCTTT. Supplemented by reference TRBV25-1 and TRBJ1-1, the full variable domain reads EADIYQTPRYLVIGTGKKITLECSQTMGHDKMYWYQQDPGMELHLIHYSYGVNSTEKGDLSSESTVSRIRTEHFPLTLESARPSHTSQYLCASSGGGGAQAFFGQGTRLTVV.